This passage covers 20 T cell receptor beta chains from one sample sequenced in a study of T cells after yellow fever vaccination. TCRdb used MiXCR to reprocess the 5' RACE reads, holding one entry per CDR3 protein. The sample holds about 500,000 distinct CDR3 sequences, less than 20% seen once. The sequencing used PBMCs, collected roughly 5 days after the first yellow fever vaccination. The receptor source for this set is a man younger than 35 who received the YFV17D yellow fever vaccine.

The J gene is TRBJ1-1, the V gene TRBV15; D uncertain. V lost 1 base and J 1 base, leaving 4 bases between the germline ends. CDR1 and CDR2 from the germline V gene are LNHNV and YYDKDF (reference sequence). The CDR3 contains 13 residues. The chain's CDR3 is CATSRVENTEAFF. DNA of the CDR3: TGTGCCACCAGCAGAGTTGAGAACACTGAAGCTTTCTTT.

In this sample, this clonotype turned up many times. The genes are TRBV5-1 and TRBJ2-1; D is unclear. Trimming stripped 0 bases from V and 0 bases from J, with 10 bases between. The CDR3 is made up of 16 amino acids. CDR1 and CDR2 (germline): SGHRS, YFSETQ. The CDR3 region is CASSLESSSSYNEQFF. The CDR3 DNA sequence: TGCGCCAGCAGCTTGGAGTCTTCTAGCTCCTACAATGAGCAGTTCTTC.

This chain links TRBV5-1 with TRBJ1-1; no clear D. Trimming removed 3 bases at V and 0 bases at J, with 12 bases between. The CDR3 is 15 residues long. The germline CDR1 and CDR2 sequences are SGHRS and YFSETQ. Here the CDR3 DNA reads TGCGCCAGCAGCTCCCAGGCTGGTATGAACACTGAAGCTTTCTTT. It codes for CASSSQAGMNTEAFF. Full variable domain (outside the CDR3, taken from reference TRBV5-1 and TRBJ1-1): KAGVTQTPRYLIKTRGQQVTLSCSPISGHRSVSWYQQTPGQGLQFLFEYFSETQRNKGNFPGRFSGRQFSNSRSEMNVSTLELGDSALYLCASSSQAGMNTEAFFGQGTRLTVV.

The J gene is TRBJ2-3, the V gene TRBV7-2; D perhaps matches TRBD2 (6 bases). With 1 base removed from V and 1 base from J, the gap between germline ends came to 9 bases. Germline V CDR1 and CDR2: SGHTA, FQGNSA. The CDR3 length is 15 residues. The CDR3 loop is CASSLVGGRTDTQYF. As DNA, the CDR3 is TGTGCCAGCAGCTTAGTGGGGGGACGCACAGATACGCAGTATTTT.

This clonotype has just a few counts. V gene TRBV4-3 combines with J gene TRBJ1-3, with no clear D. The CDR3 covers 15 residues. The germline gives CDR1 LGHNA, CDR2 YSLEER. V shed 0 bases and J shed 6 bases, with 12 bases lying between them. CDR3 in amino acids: CASSQDPGSKNTIYF. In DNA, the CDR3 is TGCGCCAGCAGCCAAGATCCCGGTTCTAAAAACACCATATATTTT.

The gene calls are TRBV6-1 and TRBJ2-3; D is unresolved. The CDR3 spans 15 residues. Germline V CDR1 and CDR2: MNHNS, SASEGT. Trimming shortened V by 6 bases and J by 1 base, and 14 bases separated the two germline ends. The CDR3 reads CASRASVGGTDTQYF. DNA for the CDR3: TGTGCCAGCAGGGCGAGCGTAGGTGGCACAGATACGCAGTATTTT.

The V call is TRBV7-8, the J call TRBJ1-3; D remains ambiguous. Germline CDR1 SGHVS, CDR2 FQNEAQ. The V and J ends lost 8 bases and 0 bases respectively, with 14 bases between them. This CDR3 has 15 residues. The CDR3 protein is CASAQVGYSGNTIYF. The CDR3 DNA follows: TGTGCCAGCGCCCAAGTGGGTTACTCTGGAAACACCATATATTTT.

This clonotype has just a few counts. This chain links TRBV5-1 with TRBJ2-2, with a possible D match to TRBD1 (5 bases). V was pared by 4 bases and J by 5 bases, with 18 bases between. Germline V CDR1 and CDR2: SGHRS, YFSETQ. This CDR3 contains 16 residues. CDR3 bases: TGCGCCAGCAGCCCGGGCAGGGCCCTGGGGACCGGGGAGCTGTTTTTT. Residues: CASSPGRALGTGELFF. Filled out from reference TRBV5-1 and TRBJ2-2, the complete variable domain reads KAGVTQTPRYLIKTRGQQVTLSCSPISGHRSVSWYQQTPGQGLQFLFEYFSETQRNKGNFPGRFSGRQFSNSRSEMNVSTLELGDSALYLCASSPGRALGTGELFFGEGSRLTVL.

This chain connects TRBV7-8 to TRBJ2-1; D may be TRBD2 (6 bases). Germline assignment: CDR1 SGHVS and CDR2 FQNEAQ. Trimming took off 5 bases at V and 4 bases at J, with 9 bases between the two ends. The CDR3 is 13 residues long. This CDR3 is CASSAGLYNEQFF. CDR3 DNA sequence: TGTGCCAGCAGCGCGGGACTTTACAATGAGCAGTTCTTC.

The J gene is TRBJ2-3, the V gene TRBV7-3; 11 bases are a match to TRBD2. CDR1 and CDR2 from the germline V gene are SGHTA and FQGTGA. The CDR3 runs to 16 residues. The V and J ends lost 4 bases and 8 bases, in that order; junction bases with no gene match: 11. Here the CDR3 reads CASSSSTSGEGRTQYF. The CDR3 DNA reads TGTGCCAGCAGCTCCTCGACTAGCGGGGAGGGACGTACGCAGTATTTT.

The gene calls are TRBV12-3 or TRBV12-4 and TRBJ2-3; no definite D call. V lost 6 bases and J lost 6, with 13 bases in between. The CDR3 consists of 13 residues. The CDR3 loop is CASRRRPKDTQYF. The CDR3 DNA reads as TGTGCCAGCAGGCGCAGGCCGAAGGATACGCAGTATTTT.

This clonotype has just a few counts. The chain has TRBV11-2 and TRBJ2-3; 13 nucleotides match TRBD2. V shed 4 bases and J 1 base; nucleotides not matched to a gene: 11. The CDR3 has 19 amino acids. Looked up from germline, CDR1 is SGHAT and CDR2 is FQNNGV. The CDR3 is CASSSRLAGGSQGTDTQYF. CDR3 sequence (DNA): TGTGCCAGCAGCTCGAGACTAGCGGGGGGCTCGCAGGGCACAGATACGCAGTATTTT.

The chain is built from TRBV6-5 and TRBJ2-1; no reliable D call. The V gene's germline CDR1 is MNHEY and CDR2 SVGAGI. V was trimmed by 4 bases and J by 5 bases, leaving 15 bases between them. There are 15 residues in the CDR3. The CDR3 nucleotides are TGTGCCAGCAGTTGGAGTAGACCCGGAAACAATGAGCAGTTCTTC. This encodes CASSWSRPGNNEQFF.

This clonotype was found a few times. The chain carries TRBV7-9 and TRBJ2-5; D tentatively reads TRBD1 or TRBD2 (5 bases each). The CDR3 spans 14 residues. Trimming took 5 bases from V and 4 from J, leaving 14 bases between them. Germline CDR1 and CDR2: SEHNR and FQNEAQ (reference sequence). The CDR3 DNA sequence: TGTGCCAGCAGCCCCTGGGGCGAGGGAGAGACCCAGTACTTC. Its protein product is CASSPWGEGETQYF.

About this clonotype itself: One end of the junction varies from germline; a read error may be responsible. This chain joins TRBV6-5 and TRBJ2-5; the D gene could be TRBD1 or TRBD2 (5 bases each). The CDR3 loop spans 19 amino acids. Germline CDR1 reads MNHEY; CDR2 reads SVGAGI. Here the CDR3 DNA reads TGTGCCAGCAGTTACTCTTCCGGGACGCTTTTCGGGTACCAGGAGACCCAGTACTTC. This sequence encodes CASSYSSGTLFGYQETQYF.

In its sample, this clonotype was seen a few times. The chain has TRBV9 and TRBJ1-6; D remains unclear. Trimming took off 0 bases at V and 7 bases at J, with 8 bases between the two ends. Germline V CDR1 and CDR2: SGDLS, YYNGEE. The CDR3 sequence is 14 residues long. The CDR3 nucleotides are TGTGCCAGCAGCGTAGTTGGCGACAATTCACCCCTCCACTTT. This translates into CASSVVGDNSPLHF.

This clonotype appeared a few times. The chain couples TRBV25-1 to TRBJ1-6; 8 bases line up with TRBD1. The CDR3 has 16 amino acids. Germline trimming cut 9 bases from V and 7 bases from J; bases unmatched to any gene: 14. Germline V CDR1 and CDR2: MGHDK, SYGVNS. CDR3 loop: CASTKGQGAGNSPLHF. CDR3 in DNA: TGTGCCAGTACGAAGGGGCAGGGGGCAGGCAATTCACCCCTCCACTTT.

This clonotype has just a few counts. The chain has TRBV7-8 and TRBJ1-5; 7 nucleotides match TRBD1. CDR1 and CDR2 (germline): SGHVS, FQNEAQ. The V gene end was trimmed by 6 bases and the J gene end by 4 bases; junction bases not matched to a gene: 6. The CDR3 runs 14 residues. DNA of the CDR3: TGTGCCAGCAGACGAACAGGGGAGAATCAGCCCCAGCATTTT. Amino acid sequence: CASRRTGENQPQHF.

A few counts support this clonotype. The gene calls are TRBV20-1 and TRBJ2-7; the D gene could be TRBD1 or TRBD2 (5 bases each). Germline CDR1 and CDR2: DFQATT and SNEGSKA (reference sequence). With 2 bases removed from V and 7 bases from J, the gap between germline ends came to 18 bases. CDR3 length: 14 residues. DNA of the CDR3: TGCAGTGCTAGAAGCCACTGGGGCAGGGAGGAGCAGTACGTC. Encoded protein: CSARSHWGREEQYV.

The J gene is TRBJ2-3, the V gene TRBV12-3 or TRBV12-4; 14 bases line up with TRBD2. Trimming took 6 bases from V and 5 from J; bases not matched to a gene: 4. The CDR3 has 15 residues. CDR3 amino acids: CASRYGTSGGDTQYF. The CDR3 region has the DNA TGTGCCAGCAGATACGGGACTAGCGGGGGAGATACGCAGTATTTT.